The rows below give T cell receptor beta chains drawn from one sample of a study of T cell repertoires in cytomegalovirus infection. TCRdb re-derived calls from the reads in MiXCR, one entry per CDR3 protein. Among fewer than 1,000,000 distinct CDR3 sequences listed, approximately 33% were seen once. For these receptors, no antigen is known. The material sequenced was cultured CD8+ T cells from PBMCs, taken from culture after CMV antigen stimulation. Receptor source: a human donor in good health (CMV status not recorded). Some clones in this sample may be carry-over from other donors' samples. Both conserved end residues are part of each CDR3. A D gene is named only where the DNA matches it firmly. For some rows the clone size is stated as once, few or many, or as a class when expanded; others skip it.

>.|TRBJ2-3|TRBV4-1|.
CASSLDRQGPQTDTQYF
TGCGCCAGCAGCCTCGACAGGCAGGGGCCGCAAACAGATACGCAGTATTTT
>once|TRBJ1-2|TRBV7-6|.
CASSLDRGGNYGYTF
TGTGCCAGCAGCTTGGATAGAGGGGGTAACTATGGCTACACCTTC
>few|TRBJ1-1|TRBV12-5|.
CASGLCRREMNTEAFF
TGTGCTAGTGGTTTGTGTAGAAGGGAAATGAACACTGAAGCTTTCTTT
>few|TRBJ1-3|TRBV6-1|.
CASSEDTLTIYF
TGTGCCAGCAGTGAGGACACTTTAACCATATATTTT
>few|TRBJ1-1|TRBV19|.
CATGRTNTEAFF
TGTGCCACGGGACGGACGAACACTGAAGCTTTCTTT
>.|TRBJ1-3|TRBV7-8|TRBD1
CASSKYRGAGNTIYF
TGTGCCAGCAGCAAATACAGGGGGGCTGGAAACACCATATATTTT
>few|TRBJ2-3|TRBV11-1|.
CASSQQRAYTDTQYF
TGTGCCAGCAGCCAGCAGCGGGCCTACACAGATACGCAGTATTTT
>.|TRBJ2-5|TRBV27|.
CASSPGVLVQETQYF
TGTGCCAGCAGTCCAGGAGTCCTCGTCCAAGAGACCCAGTACTTC
>.|TRBJ2-3|TRBV2|TRBD2
CASSERASGPKDTQYF
TGTGCCAGCAGTGAACGGGCTAGCGGTCCGAAAGATACGCAGTATTTT
>.|TRBJ1-2|TRBV7-9|.
CASSLVVLGSYGYTF
TGTGCCAGCAGCTTAGTCGTTCTTGGATCCTATGGCTACACCTTC
>.|TRBJ2-5|TRBV7-9|TRBD1
CASSPSRTGGSGETQYF
TGTGCCAGCAGCCCTTCCCGGACAGGGGGATCAGGAGAGACCCAGTACTTC
>.|TRBJ2-7|TRBV2|.
CASKVLTYEQYF
TGTGCCAGCAAAGTCTTAACCTACGAGCAGTACTTC
>many|TRBJ2-5|TRBV7-9|TRBD1
CASSSRLTGIEETQYF
TGTGCCAGCAGCTCACGCCTGACAGGGATCGAGGAGACCCAGTACTTC
>.|TRBJ2-5|TRBV28|.
CASSLMWGRSQETQYF
TGTGCCAGCAGTTTGATGTGGGGGCGCTCCCAAGAGACCCAGTACTTC
>few|TRBJ1-5|TRBV7-9|.
CASSKVTEVNNQPQHF
TGTGCCAGCAGCAAAGTCACCGAGGTTAATAATCAGCCCCAGCATTTT
>few|TRBJ1-1|TRBV7-6|.
CASSLITGENTEAFF
TGTGCCAGCAGCTTAATTACAGGAGAGAACACTGAAGCTTTCTTT
>many|TRBJ2-7|TRBV6-1|TRBD1
CASRTRGITYEQYF
TGTGCCAGCAGGACCAGGGGGATAACCTACGAGCAGTACTTC
>many|TRBJ2-2|TRBV7-6|TRBD2
CASSLGLAGGPPNTGELFF
TGTGCCAGCAGCCTGGGACTAGCGGGGGGGCCCCCGAACACCGGGGAGCTGTTTTTT
>.|TRBJ2-7|TRBV10-3|TRBD1
CAISEVDRGDEQYF
TGTGCCATCAGTGAAGTGGACAGGGGTGACGAGCAGTACTTC
>.|TRBJ1-1|TRBV18|TRBD1
CASSPIDQGAHPEAFF
TGTGCCAGCTCACCAATAGATCAGGGGGCGCATCCCGAAGCTTTCTTT
>.|TRBJ2-1|TRBV7-6|TRBD2
CASSPRTSGGVLDEQFF
TGTGCCAGCAGCCCACGGACTAGCGGGGGTGTACTTGATGAGCAGTTCTTC
>.|TRBJ1-3|TRBV6-7|.
CASRIGHSGNTIYF
TGTGCCAGCAGAATAGGACATTCTGGAAACACCATATATTTT
>.|TRBJ1-1|TRBV9|.
CASSGIGGTEAFF
TGTGCCAGCAGTGGCATAGGAGGCACTGAAGCTTTCTTT
>few|TRBJ2-7|TRBV4-1|.
CASSQGGMGVPLGEQYF
TGCGCCAGCAGCCAAGGGGGAATGGGAGTTCCCTTGGGCGAGCAGTACTTC
>.|TRBJ1-2|TRBV6-2/TRBV6-3|TRBD1
CASSYDRDSYLYGYTF
TGTGCCAGCAGTTACGACCGGGACAGCTACCTCTATGGCTACACCTTC
>few|TRBJ1-4|TRBV7-6|.
CASSRDPSTNEKLFF
TGTGCCAGCAGCCGGGACCCTTCAACTAATGAAAAACTGTTTTTT
>.|TRBJ2-5|TRBV4-1|TRBD2
CASSHYSTSGQETQYF
TGCGCCAGCAGCCATTACTCGACTAGCGGCCAAGAGACCCAGTACTTC
>many|TRBJ1-5|TRBV7-8|TRBD1
CASSPAGTGNQPQHF
TGTGCCAGCAGCCCTGCCGGGACAGGCAATCAGCCCCAGCATTTT
>many|TRBJ2-5|TRBV7-9|TRBD1
CASSLSIGGRETQYF
TGTGCCAGCAGCTTATCCATAGGGGGCCGAGAGACCCAGTACTTC
>few|TRBJ1-2|TRBV7-8|TRBD1
CASSLGGTGFYGYTF
TGTGCCAGCAGCTTAGGGGGGACAGGTTTCTATGGCTACACCTTC
>many|TRBJ2-1|TRBV7-6|.
CASSLVSDAYNEQFF
TGTGCCAGCAGCTTAGTTTCGGACGCTTACAATGAGCAGTTCTTC
>many|TRBJ2-3|TRBV20-1|.
CSALDTAAADTQYF
TGCAGTGCCCTGGACACCGCTGCCGCAGATACGCAGTATTTT
>.|TRBJ2-1|TRBV7-2|.
CASSLISGTASSYNEQFF
TGTGCCAGCAGCTTGATATCCGGGACGGCGAGCTCCTACAATGAGCAGTTCTTC
>.|TRBJ2-1|TRBV2|TRBD2
CASSEGTSGGFSYNEQFF
TGTGCCAGCAGTGAGGGGACTAGCGGGGGGTTCTCCTACAATGAGCAGTTCTTC
>.|TRBJ1-1|TRBV27|.
CASRMTVNTETFF
TGTGCCAGCAGGATGACAGTGAACACTGAAACTTTCTTT
>.|TRBJ1-5|TRBV6-2/TRBV6-3|.
CASSEGGTSYSNQPQHF
TGTGCCAGCAGTGAAGGGGGGACGTCCTATAGCAATCAGCCCCAGCATTTT
>many|TRBJ2-2|TRBV7-2|.
CASSSVPGSFELFF
TGTGCCAGCAGCTCGGTTCCGGGCTCCTTTGAGCTGTTTTTT
>few|TRBJ1-3|TRBV7-9|TRBD1
CASSPTTGEAGNTIYF
TGTGCCAGCAGCCCAACGACAGGGGAGGCTGGAAACACCATATATTTT
>few|TRBJ2-2|TRBV12-3/TRBV12-4|.
CASSTGSTGELFF
TGTGCCAGCAGTACAGGAAGCACCGGGGAGCTGTTTTTT
>few|TRBJ1-1|TRBV6-1|.
CASSVENTEAFF
TGTGCCAGCAGTGTTGAGAACACTGAAGCTTTCTTT
>few|TRBJ2-1|TRBV11-2|.
CASSPESHEQFF
TGTGCCAGCAGCCCTGAAAGTCATGAGCAGTTCTTC
>.|TRBJ1-1|TRBV12-5|TRBD1
CASGLGLGQLNTEAFF
TGTGCTAGTGGTTTGGGGCTGGGACAGTTGAACACTGAAGCTTTCTTT
>few|TRBJ1-6|TRBV6-2/TRBV6-3|.
CASSYGPGRSPLHF
TGTGCCAGCAGTTACGGGCCAGGGCGTTCACCCCTCCACTTT
>few|TRBJ2-5|TRBV24-1|.
CATSDQDLEGETQYF
TGTGCCACCAGTGATCAGGACCTGGAGGGAGAGACCCAGTACTTC
>.|TRBJ2-1|TRBV28|TRBD1
CASSSGTGDWGEQFF
TGTGCCAGCAGTTCCGGGACAGGGGATTGGGGTGAGCAGTTCTTC
>few|TRBJ1-2|TRBV5-3|.
CASSLPGLNYGYTF
TGTGCCAGCAGCTTGCCAGGGCTCAACTATGGCTACACCTTC
>few|TRBJ1-1|TRBV10-3|.
CAISESGRNTEAFF
TGTGCCATCAGTGAGTCGGGCAGAAACACTGAAGCTTTCTTT
>.|TRBJ1-6|TRBV2|.
CASEGDSPLHF
TGTGCCAGCGAGGGCGATTCACCCCTCCACTTT
>.|TRBJ2-7|TRBV7-9|TRBD1
CASSLGTVIYEQYF
TGTGCCAGCAGCCTCGGGACAGTCATCTACGAGCAGTACTTC
>.|TRBJ1-4|TRBV7-6|TRBD1
CASSVAGDRGANEKLFF
TGTGCCAGCAGCGTCGCAGGGGACAGGGGAGCTAATGAAAAACTGTTTTTT
>.|TRBJ2-3|TRBV2|TRBD1
CASSEPEEGAGTDTQYF
TGTGCCAGCAGTGAACCAGAAGAGGGGGCGGGCACAGATACGCAGTATTTT
>.|TRBJ2-7|TRBV10-3|.
CAISAGLSYEQYF
TGTGCCATCAGTGCCGGCCTTTCCTACGAGCAGTACTTC
>.|TRBJ2-3|TRBV6-2/TRBV6-3|TRBD2
CASSPIPRAGGSTDTQYF
TGTGCCAGCAGTCCAATCCCGAGGGCGGGGGGGAGTACAGATACGCAGTATTTT
>.|TRBJ1-5|TRBV19|.
CASTPAGMNQPQHF
TGTGCCAGTACGCCGGCAGGGATGAATCAGCCCCAGCATTTT